This T cell receptor beta chain is drawn from a study of blood T cells in healthy people across ages. It was with a sample-barcoded 5' primer and a J-beta primer mix that a second PCR of roughly 7 to 12 cycles was run. TCRdb reprocessed the 5' RACE reads with MiXCR, giving one entry per CDR3 protein. Here the sample spans 650,000 to 700,000 distinct CDR3 sequences, about 51% being singletons. The sample comprised blood. This clonotype originated in a woman aged 80 or over in good health.

The chain's CDR3 is CASSLEGVGNSPLHF. CDR3 nucleotide sequence: TGCGCCAGCAGCTTGGAAGGGGTAGGAAATTCACCCCTCCACTTT. The chain is built from TRBV5-1 and TRBJ1-6; TRBD1 might be the D (5 bases). From germline, CDR1 is SGHRS and CDR2 YFSETQ. CDR3 length: 15 amino acids. Trimming removed 0 bases at V and 7 bases at J, with 11 bases between. Combining the CDR3 with reference TRBV5-1 and TRBJ1-6 gives the whole variable domain KAGVTQTPRYLIKTRGQQVTLSCSPISGHRSVSWYQQTPGQGLQFLFEYFSETQRNKGNFPGRFSGRQFSNSRSEMNVSTLELGDSALYLCASSLEGVGNSPLHFGNGTRLTVT.